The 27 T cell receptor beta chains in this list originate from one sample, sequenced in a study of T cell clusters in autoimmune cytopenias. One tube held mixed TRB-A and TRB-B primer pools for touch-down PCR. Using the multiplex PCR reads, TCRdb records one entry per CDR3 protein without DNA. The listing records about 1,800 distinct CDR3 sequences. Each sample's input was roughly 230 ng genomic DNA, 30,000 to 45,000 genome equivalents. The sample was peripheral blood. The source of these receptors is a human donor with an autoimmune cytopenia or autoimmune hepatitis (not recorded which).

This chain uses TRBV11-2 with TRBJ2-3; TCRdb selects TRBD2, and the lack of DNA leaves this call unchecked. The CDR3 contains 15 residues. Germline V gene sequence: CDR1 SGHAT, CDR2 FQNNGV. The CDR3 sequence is CASSLLAGSEDTQYF.

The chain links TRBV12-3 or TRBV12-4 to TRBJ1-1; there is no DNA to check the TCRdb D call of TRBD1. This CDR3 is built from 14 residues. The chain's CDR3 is CASSLAEGGTEAFF.

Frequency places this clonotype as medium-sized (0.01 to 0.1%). The CDR3 sequence: CASSPRKTITMGSNQPQHF. V and J are TRBV18 and TRBJ1-5. CDR1 is KGHSH and CDR2 is LQKENI in the germline V gene. The CDR3 consists of 19 residues.

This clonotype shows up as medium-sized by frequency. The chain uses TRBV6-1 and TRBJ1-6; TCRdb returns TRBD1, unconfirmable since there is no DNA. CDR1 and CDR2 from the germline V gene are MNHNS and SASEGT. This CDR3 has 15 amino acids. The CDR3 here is CASSATGTGGSPLHF.

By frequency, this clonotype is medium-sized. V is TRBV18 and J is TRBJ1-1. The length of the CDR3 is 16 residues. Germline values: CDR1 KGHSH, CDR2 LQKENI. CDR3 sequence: CASSPPSRSMNTEAFF.

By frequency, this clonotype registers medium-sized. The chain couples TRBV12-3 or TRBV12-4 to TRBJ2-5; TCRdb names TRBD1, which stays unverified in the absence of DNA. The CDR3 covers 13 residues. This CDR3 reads CASSLLEGETQYF.

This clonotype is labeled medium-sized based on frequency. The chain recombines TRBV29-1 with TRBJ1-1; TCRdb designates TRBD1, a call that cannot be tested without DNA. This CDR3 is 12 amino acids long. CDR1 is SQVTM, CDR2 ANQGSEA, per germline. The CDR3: CSSGTGTTEAFF.

The CDR3 loop is CASSFGQNQETQYF. The chain has TRBV5-1 and TRBJ2-5; with no DNA, the TCRdb D assignment of TRBD1 cannot be verified. CDR3 length equals 14 residues. From germline, CDR1 is SGHRS and CDR2 YFSETQ.

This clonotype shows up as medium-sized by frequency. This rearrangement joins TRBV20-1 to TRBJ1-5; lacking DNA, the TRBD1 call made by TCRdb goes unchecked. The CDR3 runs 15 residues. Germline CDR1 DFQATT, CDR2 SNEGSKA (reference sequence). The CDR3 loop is CSATTTGQRNQPQHF.

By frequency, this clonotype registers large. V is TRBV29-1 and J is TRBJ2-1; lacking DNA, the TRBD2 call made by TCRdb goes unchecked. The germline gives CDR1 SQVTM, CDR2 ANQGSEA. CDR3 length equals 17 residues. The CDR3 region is CSVVLAGEGGSYNEQFF.

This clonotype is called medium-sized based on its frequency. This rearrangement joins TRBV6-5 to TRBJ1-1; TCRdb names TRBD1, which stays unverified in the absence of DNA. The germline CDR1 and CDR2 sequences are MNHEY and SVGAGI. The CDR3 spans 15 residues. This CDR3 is CASSQIGTVNTEAFF.

The CDR3 reads CASSLADVYEQYF. V gene TRBV11-2 combines with J gene TRBJ2-7. There are 13 residues in the CDR3. Per germline, CDR1 SGHAT and CDR2 FQNNGV.

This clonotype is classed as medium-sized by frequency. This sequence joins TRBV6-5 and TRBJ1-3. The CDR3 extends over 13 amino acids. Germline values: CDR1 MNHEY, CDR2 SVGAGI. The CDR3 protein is CASSFSAGNTIYF.

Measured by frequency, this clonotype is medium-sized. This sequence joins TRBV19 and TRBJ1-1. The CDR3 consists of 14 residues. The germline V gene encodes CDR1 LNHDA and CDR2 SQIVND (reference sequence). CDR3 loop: CASSYQTLDTEAFF.

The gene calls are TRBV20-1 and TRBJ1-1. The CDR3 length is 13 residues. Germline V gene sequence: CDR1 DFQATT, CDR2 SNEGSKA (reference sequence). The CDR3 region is CSAKGVMNTEAFF.

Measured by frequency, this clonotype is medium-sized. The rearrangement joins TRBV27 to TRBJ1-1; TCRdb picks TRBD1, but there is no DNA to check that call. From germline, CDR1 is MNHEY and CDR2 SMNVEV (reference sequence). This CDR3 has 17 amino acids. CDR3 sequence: CASSLTMGPGQDNEAFF.

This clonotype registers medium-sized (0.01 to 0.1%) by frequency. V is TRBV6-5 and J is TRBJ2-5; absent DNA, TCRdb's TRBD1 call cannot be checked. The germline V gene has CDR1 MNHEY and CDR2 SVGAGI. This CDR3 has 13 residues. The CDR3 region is CASRGLDQETQYF.

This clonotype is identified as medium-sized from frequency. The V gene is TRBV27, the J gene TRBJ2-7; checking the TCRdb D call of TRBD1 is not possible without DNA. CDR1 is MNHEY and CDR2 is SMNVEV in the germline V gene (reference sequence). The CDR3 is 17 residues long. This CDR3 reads CASSSLLGRGRSYEQYF.

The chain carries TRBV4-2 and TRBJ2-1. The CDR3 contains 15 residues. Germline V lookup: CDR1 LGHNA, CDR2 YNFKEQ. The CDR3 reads CASSQDSGNDNEQFF.

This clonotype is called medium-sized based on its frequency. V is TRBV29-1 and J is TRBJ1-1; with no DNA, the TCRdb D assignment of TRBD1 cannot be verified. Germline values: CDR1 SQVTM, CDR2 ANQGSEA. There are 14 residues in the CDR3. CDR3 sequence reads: CSVELQAGLSEAFF.

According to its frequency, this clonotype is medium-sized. The chain's CDR3 is CASSKAGTGLPEAFF. The gene calls are TRBV19 and TRBJ1-1; TCRdb returns TRBD1, unconfirmable since there is no DNA. The CDR3 runs to 15 residues. Germline CDR1 LNHDA, CDR2 SQIVND (reference sequence).

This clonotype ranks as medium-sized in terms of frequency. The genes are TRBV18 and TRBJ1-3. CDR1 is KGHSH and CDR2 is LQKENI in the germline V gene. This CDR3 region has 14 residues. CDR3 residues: CASSDGRSGNTIYF. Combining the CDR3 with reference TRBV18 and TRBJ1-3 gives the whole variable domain NAGVMQNPRHLVRRRGQEARLRCSPMKGHSHVYWYRQLPEEGLKFMVYLQKENIIDESGMPKERFSAEFPKEGPSILRIQQVVRGDSAAYFCASSDGRSGNTIYFGEGSWLTVV.

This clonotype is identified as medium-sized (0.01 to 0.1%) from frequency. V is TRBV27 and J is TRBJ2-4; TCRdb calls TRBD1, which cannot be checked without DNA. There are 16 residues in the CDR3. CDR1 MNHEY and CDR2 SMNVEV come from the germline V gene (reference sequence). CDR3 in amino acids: CASSPGQGLAKNIQYF.

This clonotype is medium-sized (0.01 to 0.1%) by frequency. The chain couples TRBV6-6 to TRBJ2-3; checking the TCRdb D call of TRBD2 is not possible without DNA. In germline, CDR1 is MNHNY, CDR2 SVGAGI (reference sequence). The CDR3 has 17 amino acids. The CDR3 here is CASSYSGSGSTQDTQYF.

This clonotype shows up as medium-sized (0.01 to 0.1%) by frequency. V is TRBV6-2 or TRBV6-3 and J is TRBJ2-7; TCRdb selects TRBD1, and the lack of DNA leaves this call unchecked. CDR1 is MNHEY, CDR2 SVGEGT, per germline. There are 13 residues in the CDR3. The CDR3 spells CASSTGFSYEQYF.

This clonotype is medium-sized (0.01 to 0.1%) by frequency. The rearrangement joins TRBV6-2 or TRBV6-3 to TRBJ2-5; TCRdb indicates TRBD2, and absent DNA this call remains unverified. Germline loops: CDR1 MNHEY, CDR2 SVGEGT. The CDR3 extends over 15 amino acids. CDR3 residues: CASYSGLAGVETQYF.

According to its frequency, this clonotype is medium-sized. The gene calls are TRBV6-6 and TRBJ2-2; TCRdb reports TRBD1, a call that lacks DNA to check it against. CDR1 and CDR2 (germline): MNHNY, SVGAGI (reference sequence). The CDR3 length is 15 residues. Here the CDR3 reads CASLGGQGNTGELFF.